Described below is a single T cell receptor beta chain sequence and its context. As processed by the authors: Reference gene primer amplification in the assay estimated nucleated cell counts. The repertoire was sequenced with immunoSEQ multiplex PCR; TCRdb's copy has only in-frame clones and lacks some. V, J and clone size were drawn from that table, and D and trimming were deduced from the DNA. Among tens of thousands of clones listed, about 89% were seen once. These data belong to a study of blood T cell repertoires in COVID-19. Study background: Samples of COVID-19 (acute and convalescent) were obtained from the United States, Italy and Spain. T cells, B-cell-depleted T cells, or PBMCs supplied cDNA or gDNA.

The sequencing input was peripheral blood. The TCR comes from a human donor in a cohort sampled during active COVID-19.

DNA of the CDR3: TGTGCCACCAGCAGTGATCTGGGAGGGGTCCCCAAAGCTTTCTTT. Translated: CATSSDLGGVPKAFF. The rearrangement joins TRBV15 to TRBJ1-1, with D maybe TRBD1 (5 bases). There are 15 residues in the CDR3. CDR1 and CDR2 from the germline V gene are LNHNV and YYDKDF (reference sequence). The V gene lost 3 bases and the J gene lost 9 bases, with 20 bases spanning the gap.